A selection of T cell receptor beta chains follows, all from one sample in a study of shared clonotypes between healthy human individuals. Profiled with immunoSEQ multiplex PCR; TCRdb holds only in-frame clones, not every one. The sample yields roughly 2,000,000 clones, about 94% seen once. The specimen sequenced was naive CD8+ T cells from PBMCs. Receptors originate from a man aged 18 to 29 in good health. Some clones in this sample may be carry-over from other donors' samples. Both conserved end residues are part of each CDR3. A D gene is named only where the DNA matches it firmly.

D gene	CDR3 length	V gene	J gene	CDR3 DNA	CDR3 protein
-	11	TRBV4-1	TRBJ1-1	TGCGCCAGCAGCCACGGCACTGAAGCTTTCTTT	CASSHGTEAFF
TRBD1	15	TRBV27	TRBJ2-3	TGTGCCAGCAGTTTCCTGACAGGGGGCGCAGATACGCAGTATTTT	CASSFLTGGADTQYF
TRBD1	18	TRBV27	TRBJ1-2	TGTGCCAGCAGTTTCCCCATCCTCGGACAGGGGCCTAACTATGGCTACACCTTC	CASSFPILGQGPNYGYTF
-	15	TRBV4-1	TRBJ2-7	TGCGCCAGCAGCCAGACGTCCCTAGGGGTCTACGAGCAGTACTTC	CASSQTSLGVYEQYF
-	13	TRBV11-2	TRBJ2-1	TGTGCCAGCAGCTTACTCGCGACGGGTGAGCAGTTCTTC	CASSLLATGEQFF
-	13	TRBV9	TRBJ2-5	TGTGCCAGCAGCCCCGGTCACAAAGAGACCCAGTACTTC	CASSPGHKETQYF
-	12	TRBV6-5	TRBJ1-1	TGTGCCAGCAGTATGGGACCACGTGAAGCTTTCTTT	CASSMGPREAFF
TRBD1	15	TRBV27	TRBJ1-2	TGTGCCAGCAGTTTATCGGGGACAGGGGTGGGTGGCTACACCTTC	CASSLSGTGVGGYTF
-	15	TRBV6-1	TRBJ2-3	TGTGCCAGCAGTGGGACGAAACCCAGGGGTTTAACGCAGTATTTT	CASSGTKPRGLTQYF
-	15	TRBV7-2	TRBJ1-3	TGTGCCAGCAGCTTAACCTATCCCTCTGGAAACACCATATATTTT	CASSLTYPSGNTIYF
-	15	TRBV29-1	TRBJ1-4	TGCAGCGTCAGTCTACCGGGACAAAGGAGTGAAAAACTGTTTTTT	CSVSLPGQRSEKLFF
-	13	TRBV2	TRBJ2-7	TGTGCCAGCAGGTTGGGACGGGCCTACGAGCAGTACTTC	CASRLGRAYEQYF